The 26 T cell receptor beta chains given below trace back to one sample, sequenced in a study of cytomegalovirus exposure and HLA in healthy donors. The data were produced by immunoSEQ multiplex PCR, yet TCRdb's version contains in-frame clones alone and is incomplete. The table shows roughly 80,000 clones, with 93% occurring only once. Sequenced input: PBMCs. The receptors come from a man aged 18 to 30 in good health and CMV-seronegative.

This chain joins TRBV28 and TRBJ2-7; D possibly corresponds to TRBD2 (6 bases). Trimming removed 11 bases from V and 6 bases from J, with 17 bases in between. The CDR3 totals 12 residues. Germline lookup yields CDR1 MDHEN and CDR2 SYDVKM. CDR3 sequence: CAGGASPGEQYF. In nucleotides, the CDR3 is TGTGCCGGCGGGGCCTCCCCTGGCGAGCAGTACTTC.

The chain links TRBV6-1 to TRBJ2-7, with 9 positions matching TRBD1. The trim removed 7 bases at V and 3 bases at J, leaving 10 bases unmatched. Germline CDR1 reads MNHNS; CDR2 reads SASEGT. The CDR3 runs to 15 residues. The DNA of the CDR3 is TGTGCCAGCACCCTGGGGGGACAGGGCCTCTACGAGCAGTACTTC. Translation: CASTLGGQGLYEQYF.

This chain connects TRBV29-1 to TRBJ1-2; 9 bases fit TRBD1. Germline trimming cut 4 bases from V and 3 bases from J; bases unmatched to any gene: 6. The CDR3 is 14 amino acids. From germline, CDR1 is SQVTM and CDR2 ANQGSEA. The CDR3 nucleotides read TGCAGCGTTGGCCGGGACAGGGTCTACTATGGCTACACCTTC. As protein: CSVGRDRVYYGYTF.

CDR3 sequence (DNA): TGTGCCAGCAGCCTTGGGAGGGGCGGAGTCTACGAGCAGTACTTC. Translated: CASSLGRGGVYEQYF. The V call is TRBV28, the J call TRBJ2-7; 7 bases map to TRBD2. Germline CDR1 and CDR2: MDHEN and SYDVKM. The J segment lost 3 bases and the V segment lost 6 bases, leaving 11 bases of the junction unmatched. The CDR3 runs 15 residues.

This chain uses TRBV23-1 with TRBJ1-2; 12 bases line up with TRBD1. TRBV23-1 belongs to the ORF category, with a function that is uncertain. The CDR3 has 18 residues. V was clipped by 3 bases and J by 2 bases; unmatched bases: 10. The DNA for the CDR3 is TGCGCCAGCAGTCAGCCGGGACAGGGGGCGCAGAGGAACTATGGCTACACCTTC. Its protein product is CASSQPGQGAQRNYGYTF.

The rearrangement uses TRBV7-8 and TRBJ1-2; D unresolved. The CDR3 length is 15 residues. The germline gives CDR1 SGHVS, CDR2 FQNEAQ. Trimming removed 1 base at V and 6 bases at J, with 15 bases between. This CDR3 reads CASSLDRVILNGYTF. As DNA, the CDR3 is TGTGCCAGCAGCTTAGACCGGGTGATCTTGAATGGCTACACCTTC.

The chain is built from TRBV27 and TRBJ1-1; perhaps TRBD1 as D (6 bases). Germline loops: CDR1 MNHEY, CDR2 SMNVEV (reference sequence). CDR3 size: 13 residues. Trimming cost V 3 bases and J 4 bases, with 9 bases left between them. In nucleotides, the CDR3 is TGTGCCAGCAGTTTCACAGGGATCACTGAAGCTTTCTTT. Amino acids: CASSFTGITEAFF.

J is TRBJ2-5 and V is TRBV7-9; D perhaps matches TRBD1 (5 bases). Germline CDR1 reads SEHNR; CDR2 reads FQNEAQ (reference sequence). The CDR3 is 14 amino acids. Trimming left V 2 bases short and J 4 bases short, with 11 bases between. The CDR3 loop reads CASSLQGFPETQYF. As DNA, the CDR3 is TGTGCCAGCAGCTTACAGGGATTCCCAGAGACCCAGTACTTC.

This chain connects TRBV28 to TRBJ1-1, with unresolved D. The length of the CDR3 is 15 residues. V gave up 6 bases and J gave up 3 bases, with 17 bases separating them. Germline CDR1 and CDR2: MDHEN and SYDVKM. The DNA of the CDR3 is TGTGCCAGCAGCGGTCCCGGGGAAAGTGACACTGAAGCTTTCTTT. This gives the protein CASSGPGESDTEAFF.

This clone was seen a single time. The genes are TRBV9 and TRBJ1-1, with 7 positions matching TRBD1. With 3 bases clipped from V and 7 bases from J, the junction kept 12 bases outside the gene matches. Germline loops: CDR1 SGDLS, CDR2 YYNGEE. The CDR3 is 15 residues long. Here the CDR3 reads CASSENEGGQIEAFF. Written as DNA, the CDR3 is TGTGCCAGCAGCGAAAACGAAGGGGGACAGATTGAAGCTTTCTTT. The variable domain in full, with the rest retrieved from reference TRBV9 and TRBJ1-1, is DSGVTQTPKHLITATGQRVTLRCSPRSGDLSVYWYQQSLDQGLQFLIQYYNGEERAKGNILERFSAQQFPDLHSELNLSSLELGDSALYFCASSENEGGQIEAFFGQGTRLTVV.

The V and J genes are TRBV27 and TRBJ2-1, with TRBD1 as a possible D gene (5 bases). This CDR3 contains 15 residues. V lost 6 bases to trimming and J lost 4 bases, with 16 bases between them. CDR1 is MNHEY, CDR2 SMNVEV, per germline (reference sequence). The CDR3 region is CASSPDRTVYNEQFF. DNA for the CDR3: TGTGCCAGCAGCCCCGACAGAACTGTATACAATGAGCAGTTCTTC.

This chain joins TRBV29-1 and TRBJ2-1; D is unclear. V lost 6 bases, J lost 12 bases, and 18 bases lay in between. CDR3 size: 12 residues. Per the germline V gene, CDR1 is SQVTM and CDR2 is ANQGSEA. CDR3 in amino acids: CSVFASAISQFF. The CDR3 region has the DNA TGCAGCGTCTTCGCAAGCGCGATATCGCAGTTCTTC.

The chain carries TRBV29-1 and TRBJ1-4; D uncertain. From germline, CDR1 is SQVTM and CDR2 ANQGSEA. The CDR3 totals 12 residues. Trimming left V 0 bases short and J 8 bases short, with 7 bases between. Here the CDR3 DNA reads TGCAGCGTTGAAGATTTACTGGAAAAACTGTTTTTT. Translation gives CSVEDLLEKLFF.

The chain is built from TRBV27 and TRBJ1-1; 7 bases fit TRBD1. The CDR3 runs 15 residues. From germline, CDR1 is MNHEY and CDR2 SMNVEV (reference sequence). Unmatched junction bases numbered 6, after V lost 1 base and J lost 4 bases. The CDR3 loop reads CASSLLRGQGTEAFF. The CDR3 DNA reads as TGTGCCAGCAGTTTATTAAGGGGGCAAGGCACTGAAGCTTTCTTT.

CDR3 sequence (DNA): TGTGCCAGCAGTGACAGGGGGCGGGGCTATGGCTACACCTTC. Protein sequence: CASSDRGRGYGYTF. This chain connects TRBV2 to TRBJ1-2; 8 nucleotides align to TRBD1. With 3 bases clipped from V and 4 bases from J, the junction kept 4 bases outside the gene matches. The germline CDR1 and CDR2 sequences are SNHLY and FYNNEI. The CDR3 spans 14 residues.

V and J are TRBV5-4 and TRBJ1-4, with a possible D match to TRBD1 (6 bases). The V end was cut by 1 base, the J end by 8 bases, with 15 bases between. The CDR3 extends over 15 amino acids. Germline V CDR1 and CDR2: SGHNT, YYREEE (reference sequence). CDR3 nucleotides: TGTGCCAGCAGCTTGCCTACAGGGAAGAGAGAAAAACTGTTTTTT. It specifies CASSLPTGKREKLFF.

V gene TRBV6-6 combines with J gene TRBJ2-2; 9 bases match TRBD1. CDR3 length: 13 amino acids. V lost 8 bases to trimming and J lost 5 bases; unmatched junction nucleotides: 3. In germline, CDR1 is MNHNY, CDR2 SVGAGI (reference sequence). The DNA for the CDR3 is TGTGCCAGCGGGGGACAGGGTACCGGGGAGCTGTTTTTT. Residues: CASGGQGTGELFF.

The V and J genes are TRBV30 and TRBJ1-4; 7 bases line up with TRBD1. Germline V CDR1 and CDR2: GTSNPN, SVGIG (reference sequence). With 4 bases clipped from V and 8 bases from J, the junction kept 10 bases outside the gene matches. The CDR3 runs 14 residues. The CDR3 reads CAWTRQGLGEKLFF. The CDR3 nucleotides read TGTGCCTGGACTCGACAGGGACTAGGCGAAAAACTGTTTTTT.

The chain is built from TRBV6-5 and TRBJ1-3, with D maybe TRBD1 (6 bases). Germline values: CDR1 MNHEY, CDR2 SVGAGI. This CDR3 region has 15 residues. V was trimmed by 0 bases and J by 2 bases, leaving 8 bases between them. CDR3 loop: CASSYSQGPGNTIYF. The CDR3 nucleotides read TGTGCCAGCAGTTACTCACAGGGACCTGGAAACACCATATATTTT.

The chain recombines TRBV10-1 with TRBJ1-6, with 9 bases aligning to TRBD1. This CDR3 spans 16 amino acids. Germline values: CDR1 WNHNN, CDR2 SYGVQD (reference sequence). Germline trimming cut 0 bases from V and 7 bases from J; bases unmatched to any gene: 4. The CDR3 sequence: CASSESGQGTNSPLHF. In DNA form, the CDR3 reads TGCGCCAGCAGTGAGTCGGGACAGGGCACCAATTCACCCCTCCACTTT.

The gene calls are TRBV6-6 and TRBJ1-4; 7 bases are a match to TRBD1. Germline V lookup: CDR1 MNHNY, CDR2 SVGAGI (reference sequence). V gave up 6 bases and J gave up 7 bases; unmatched junction bases: 2. CDR3 length: 12 amino acids. The CDR3: CASRTGSEKLFF. CDR3 bases: TGTGCCAGCAGGACAGGGAGTGAAAAACTGTTTTTT.

This sequence joins TRBV13 and TRBJ2-7; D call uncertain. V gave up 0 bases and J gave up 3 bases, with 12 bases separating them. The length of the CDR3 is 15 residues. Germline V lookup: CDR1 PRHDT, CDR2 FYEKMQ (reference sequence). CDR3 protein: CASSLGLGPNYEQYF. CDR3 coding DNA: TGTGCCAGCAGCTTAGGCCTAGGCCCTAACTACGAGCAGTACTTC.

The CDR3 sequence: CASKGLAGGSSYEQYF. In DNA form, the CDR3 reads TGCGCCAGCAAGGGACTAGCGGGAGGAAGCTCCTACGAGCAGTACTTC. The chain joins TRBV10-2 to TRBJ2-7, with 15 bases matching TRBD2. CDR3 length equals 16 residues. Trimming cost V 7 bases and J 0 bases; bases outside gene matches: 4. Germline assignment: CDR1 WSHSY and CDR2 SAAADI.

The J gene is TRBJ1-1, the V gene TRBV7-9; D gene ambiguous. The CDR3 contains 14 residues. Germline CDR1 is SEHNR and CDR2 is FQNEAQ (reference sequence). Trimming left V 5 bases short and J 4 bases short, with 14 bases between. In DNA form, the CDR3 reads TGTGCCAGCAGCCTATCCTCCGGGAGCACTGAAGCTTTCTTT. Amino acid sequence: CASSLSSGSTEAFF.

The genes are TRBV2 and TRBJ1-1, with TRBD1 as a possible D gene (5 bases). V lost 1 base and J lost 8, with 14 bases in between. The CDR3 covers 14 residues. Germline values: CDR1 SNHLY, CDR2 FYNNEI. The CDR3 loop reads CASSEGQGSGEAFF. The CDR3 DNA reads TGTGCCAGCAGTGAAGGGCAGGGATCCGGAGAAGCTTTCTTT.

This chain uses TRBV11-2 with TRBJ1-4, with D maybe TRBD1 (6 bases). CDR1 and CDR2 (germline): SGHAT, FQNNGV. The CDR3 extends over 13 amino acids. CDR3 bases: TGTGCAAGCCGAGGGCAGGGGAATGAAAAACTGTTTTTT. This sequence encodes CASRGQGNEKLFF.